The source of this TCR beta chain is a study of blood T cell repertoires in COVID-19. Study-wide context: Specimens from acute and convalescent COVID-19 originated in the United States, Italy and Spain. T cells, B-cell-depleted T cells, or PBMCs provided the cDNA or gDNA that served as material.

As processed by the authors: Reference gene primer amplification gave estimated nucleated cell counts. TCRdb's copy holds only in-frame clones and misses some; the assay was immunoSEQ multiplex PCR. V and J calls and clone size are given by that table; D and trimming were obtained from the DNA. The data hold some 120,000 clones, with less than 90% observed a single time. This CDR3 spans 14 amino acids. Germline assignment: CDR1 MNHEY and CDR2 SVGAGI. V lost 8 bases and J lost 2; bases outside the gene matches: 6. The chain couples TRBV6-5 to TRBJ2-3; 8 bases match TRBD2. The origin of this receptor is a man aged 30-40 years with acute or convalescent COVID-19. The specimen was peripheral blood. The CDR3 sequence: CASSRGLATDTQYF. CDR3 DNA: TGTGCCAGCTCACGAGGACTAGCCACAGATACGCAGTATTTT.